This is a list of T cell receptor beta chains from one sample in a study of blood T cell repertoires in COVID-19. Clones were read by immunoSEQ multiplex PCR, and TCRdb kept only the in-frame ones, dropping some. The table has about 74,000 clones, almost 85% seen once; the top ten hold 36%. The specimen sequenced was peripheral blood. Receptors were obtained from a man in his 70s with acute or convalescent COVID-19. Each CDR3 is given with its conserved first and last residue. D genes are given only for firm matches. Expanded clones get a size class; other rows say once, few or many, or leave the size out.

>TRBJ2-7|TRBV10-3|NA|NA
TGTGCCACCGCCGGGCCGGGGGAGCAGTACTTC
CATAGPGEQYF
>TRBJ2-1|TRBV24-1|NA|NA
TGTGCCACCAGTGATTCCGGAGGCGGGGACTACAATGAGCAGTTCTTC
CATSDSGGGDYNEQFF
>TRBJ2-3|TRBV28|TRBD2|NA
TGTGCCACCGAGGGGAGGGCCACAGATACGCAGTATTTT
CATEGRATDTQYF
>TRBJ1-4|TRBV5-1|TRBD1|NA
TGCGCCAGCAGCGGGGGACAGGGGGCAACTAATGAAAAACTGTTTTTT
CASSGGQGATNEKLFF
>TRBJ1-6|TRBV6-4|TRBD1|few
TGTGCCCATCTCACCGGGACAGGGTACTCACCCCTCCACTTT
CAHLTGTGYSPLHF
>TRBJ1-4|TRBV5-1|NA|NA
TGCGCCAGCAGCTTATCCAGCGTTAATGAAAAACTGTTTTTT
CASSLSSVNEKLFF
>TRBJ2-3|TRBV5-4|NA|NA
TGTGCCAGCAGCTTGATTGCGGGAAGCACAGATACGCAGTATTTT
CASSLIAGSTDTQYF
>TRBJ1-1|TRBV19|NA|NA
TGTGCCAGTATGGGGGCAGTTTCACGTAGCACTGAAGCTTTCTTT
CASMGAVSRSTEAFF
>TRBJ2-2|TRBV24-1|TRBD2|NA
TGTGCCACCAGTGATTTACCTCCGGGACTAGCGCCAACCGGGGAGCTGTTTTTT
CATSDLPPGLAPTGELFF
>TRBJ2-3|TRBV6-2/TRBV6-3|TRBD1|NA
TGTGCCAGCAGCCCGGACAGGTCCCCCACAGATACGCAGTATTTT
CASSPDRSPTDTQYF
>TRBJ1-5|TRBV6-4|NA|NA
TGTGCCAGCAGTGAGGAGTATAGCAATCAGCCCCAGCATTTT
CASSEEYSNQPQHF